This is a list of T cell receptor beta chains from one sample in a study of lymphopenia after photon versus proton radiotherapy. Profiling relied on immunoSEQ multiplex PCR, and the TCRdb table lists in-frame clones only, not all of them. This sample has 30,000 to 40,000 clones, with over 70% found just once. The sequenced sample was peripheral blood, obtained from a patient treated with proton-based radiotherapy. The receptors originated from a woman in her 70s with pancreatic cancer. Both conserved end residues are part of each CDR3. The order of the fields is V gene, D gene, clone size, J gene, CDR3 length, CDR3 protein, CDR3 DNA. The D gene is left open where the match is weak. A clone size is listed for some rows: how often the clone was seen (once, few, many), or a class if it is expanded.

>TRBV6-1|TRBD1|.|TRBJ1-5|15
CASSEARGRGQPQHF
TGTGCCAGCAGTGAAGCGAGGGGGCGCGGACAGCCCCAGCATTTT
>TRBV27|TRBD2|once|TRBJ2-5|15
CASSLDGGRGETQYF
TGTGCCAGCAGTTTGGACGGCGGGAGGGGGGAGACCCAGTACTTC
>TRBV7-9|.|.|TRBJ2-6|17
CASSKLTGSAGANVLTF
TGTGCCAGCAGCAAACTAACAGGGAGCGCTGGGGCCAACGTCCTGACTTTC
>TRBV6-1|.|.|TRBJ2-2|14
CASSELALTGELFF
TGTGCCAGCAGTGAACTAGCACTCACCGGGGAGCTGTTTTTT
>TRBV7-2|.|.|TRBJ1-1|11
CASSSHRGAFF
TGTGCCAGCAGCTCCCACCGGGGGGCTTTCTTT
>TRBV10-2|TRBD2|.|TRBJ2-1|17
CASTNSGGSLSGNEQFF
TGCGCCAGCACTAACTCCGGCGGGAGTCTTTCAGGGAATGAGCAGTTCTTC
>TRBV19|.|.|TRBJ2-5|13
CASSTPGGGQQYF
TGTGCCAGTAGTACGCCAGGCGGGGGCCAGCAGTACTTC
>TRBV11-3|.|.|TRBJ2-3|13
CASSLTSTDTQYF
TGTGCCAGCAGCTTAACTAGCACAGATACGCAGTATTTT
>TRBV30|TRBD2|.|TRBJ2-1|17
CAGGLAGGVRSYNEQFF
TGTGCCGGGGGGCTAGCGGGAGGGGTTCGCTCCTACAATGAGCAGTTCTTC
>TRBV7-2|.|.|TRBJ1-2|16
CASSLDLPGLGYGYTF
TGTGCCAGCAGCTTAGACCTCCCAGGGTTGGGCTATGGCTACACCTTC
>TRBV7-9|TRBD1|.|TRBJ2-7|15
CASSFYRDSTYEQYF
TGTGCCAGCAGCTTCTACCGGGACAGTACCTACGAGCAGTACTTC
>TRBV14|.|.|TRBJ2-7|15
CASSQALGFTYEQYF
TGTGCCAGCAGCCAAGCTCTGGGGTTCACCTACGAGCAGTACTTC
>TRBV11-3|TRBD1|.|TRBJ2-5|15
CASSLTGEARETQYF
TGTGCCAGCAGCTTGACAGGGGAGGCCCGGGAGACCCAGTACTTC
>TRBV10-2|TRBD1|.|TRBJ2-7|16
CASSESEAGGSYEQYF
TGCGCCAGCAGTGAGTCGGAGGCAGGGGGCTCCTACGAGCAGTACTTC
>TRBV2|TRBD1|.|TRBJ1-5|15
CASSGGDRAGEPQHF
TGTGCCAGCAGTGGGGGGGACAGAGCGGGAGAGCCCCAGCATTTT
>TRBV7-6|.|.|TRBJ2-1|12
CASSFSGNEQFF
TGTGCCAGCAGCTTTAGCGGTAATGAGCAGTTCTTC
>TRBV6-5|TRBD2|.|TRBJ2-7|15
CASRKTERGTYEQYF
TGTGCCAGCAGAAAAACGGAGCGGGGCACCTACGAGCAGTACTTC
>TRBV6-1|.|.|TRBJ1-2|15
CASSASTVSNYGYTF
TGTGCCAGCAGTGCATCGACAGTTTCTAACTATGGCTACACCTTC
>TRBV19|TRBD1|.|TRBJ1-5|14
CASSKTGGSQPQHF
TGTGCCAGTAGTAAGACAGGGGGTAGTCAGCCCCAGCATTTT
>TRBV6-1|TRBD1|.|TRBJ1-4|15
CASSGRTGGDEKLFF
TGTGCCAGCAGTGGGCGGACAGGGGGCGATGAAAAACTGTTTTTT
>TRBV6-1|TRBD1|once|TRBJ2-1|15
CASSVSGTATNEQFF
TGTGCCAGCAGTGTATCCGGGACAGCAACGAATGAGCAGTTCTTC
>TRBV6-1|TRBD1|.|TRBJ1-5|18
CASSDRGQGLNSNQPQHF
TGTGCCAGCAGTGACCGAGGACAGGGTTTAAACAGCAATCAGCCCCAGCATTTT
>TRBV2|TRBD2|once|TRBJ2-6|12
CASSREGNVLTF
TGTGCCAGCAGTCGGGAGGGCAACGTCCTGACTTTC
>TRBV27|.|.|TRBJ2-7|10
CASGTYEQYF
TGTGCCAGCGGCACCTACGAGCAGTACTTC
>TRBV27|.|.|TRBJ2-1|13
CASSFNRNNEQFF
TGTGCCAGCAGTTTTAACAGAAACAATGAGCAGTTCTTC
>TRBV25-1|TRBD1|.|TRBJ2-5|15
CASSEKGAIMETQYF
TGTGCCAGCAGTGAAAAGGGGGCTATTATGGAGACCCAGTACTTC
>TRBV5-5|TRBD2|few|TRBJ2-1|15
CASSLGTSGYNEQFF
TGTGCCAGCAGCTTAGGGACTAGCGGATACAATGAGCAGTTCTTC
>TRBV6-6|.|.|TRBJ1-6|15
CASSYDAGKSSPLHF
TGTGCCAGCAGTTACGACGCAGGGAAAAGTTCACCCCTCCACTTT
>TRBV5-1|.|.|TRBJ2-3|14
CASSLGSSTDTQYF
TGCGCCAGCAGCTTGGGCAGTAGCACAGATACGCAGTATTTT
>TRBV28|TRBD1|.|TRBJ2-1|21
CASSRHAGTGDPAYSYNEQFF
TGTGCCAGCAGCCGCCACGCCGGGACAGGAGATCCAGCTTACTCCTACAATGAGCAGTTCTTC
>TRBV7-9|TRBD2|.|TRBJ2-1|16
CASSLESRLADNEQFF
TGTGCCAGCAGCTTAGAGTCCCGACTAGCGGACAATGAGCAGTTCTTC
>TRBV19|.|.|TRBJ1-5|15
CASSDQGYSNQPQHF
TGTGCCAGTAGTGACCAGGGATATAGCAATCAGCCCCAGCATTTT
>TRBV5-6|.|.|TRBJ2-7|14
CASSLWPNLYEQYF
TGTGCCAGCAGCTTGTGGCCGAATCTCTACGAGCAGTACTTC
>TRBV29-1|TRBD1|few|TRBJ2-2|14
CSVGRTGNTGELFF
TGCAGCGTTGGGAGGACAGGGAACACCGGGGAGCTGTTTTTT
>TRBV9|.|.|TRBJ1-4|14
CASSKTATNEKLFF
TGTGCCAGCAGTAAGACAGCAACTAATGAAAAACTGTTTTTT
>TRBV14|.|.|TRBJ2-2|16
CASSQIAGTNTGELFF
TGTGCCAGCAGCCAAATCGCGGGAACGAACACCGGGGAGCTGTTTTTT
>TRBV19|TRBD1|.|TRBJ1-5|13
CASHLTGTQPQHF
TGTGCCAGTCATTTGACAGGGACTCAGCCCCAGCATTTT
>TRBV7-2|.|.|TRBJ2-5|15
CASSLGGSGMETQYF
TGTGCCAGCAGCTTAGGGGGATCGGGAATGGAGACCCAGTACTTC
>TRBV11-2|.|.|TRBJ2-2|14
CASSSSSNTGELFF
TGTGCCAGCAGCTCCAGTTCGAACACCGGGGAGCTGTTTTTT
>TRBV27|.|.|TRBJ1-5|17
CASSLPPAQHGHQPQHF
TGTGCCAGCAGTTTACCCCCGGCGCAGCACGGTCATCAGCCCCAGCATTTT
>TRBV28|TRBD1|.|TRBJ1-2|14
CASRMAGGAGGYTF
TGTGCCAGCAGAATGGCAGGGGGCGCGGGAGGCTACACCTTC
>TRBV7-8|.|.|TRBJ1-5|17
CASSPQSGAWLDQPQHF
TGTGCCAGCAGCCCCCAGTCGGGAGCCTGGTTAGATCAGCCCCAGCATTTT
>TRBV11-3|TRBD2|.|TRBJ2-7|20
CASSLERTILAGGLTYEQYF
TGTGCCAGCAGCTTAGAACGCACCATCCTAGCGGGAGGCCTGACCTACGAGCAGTACTTC
>TRBV7-6|.|few|TRBJ1-5|14
CASSLRGVNQPQHF
TGTGCCAGCAGCCTACGGGGGGTCAATCAGCCCCAGCATTTT
>TRBV7-9|.|.|TRBJ1-2|16
CASSLFLSAANYGYTF
TGTGCCAGCAGCTTATTTTTATCAGCAGCTAACTATGGCTACACCTTC
>TRBV28|TRBD1|once|TRBJ1-3|16
CASSLYRGGEKNTIYF
TGTGCCAGCAGTTTATATCGAGGGGGCGAGAAAAACACCATATATTTT